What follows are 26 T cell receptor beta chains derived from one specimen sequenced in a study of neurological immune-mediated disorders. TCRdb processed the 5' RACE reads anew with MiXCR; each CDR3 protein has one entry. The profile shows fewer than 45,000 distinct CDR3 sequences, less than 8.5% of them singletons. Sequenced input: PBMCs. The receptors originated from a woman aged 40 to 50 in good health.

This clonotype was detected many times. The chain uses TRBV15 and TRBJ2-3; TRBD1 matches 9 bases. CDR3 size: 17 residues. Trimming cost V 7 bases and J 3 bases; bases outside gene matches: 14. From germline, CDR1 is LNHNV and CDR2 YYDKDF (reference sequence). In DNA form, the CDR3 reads TGTGCCACCACCCCACGAACTACAGGGGGCCTGACAGATACGCAGTATTTT. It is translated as CATTPRTTGGLTDTQYF.

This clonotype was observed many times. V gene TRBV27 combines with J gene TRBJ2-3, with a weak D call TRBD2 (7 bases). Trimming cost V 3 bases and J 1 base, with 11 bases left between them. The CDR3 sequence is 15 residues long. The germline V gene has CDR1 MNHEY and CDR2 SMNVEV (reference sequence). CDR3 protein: CASSFRGGGTDTQYF. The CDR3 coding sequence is TGTGCCAGCAGTTTCAGGGGAGGGGGCACAGATACGCAGTATTTT.

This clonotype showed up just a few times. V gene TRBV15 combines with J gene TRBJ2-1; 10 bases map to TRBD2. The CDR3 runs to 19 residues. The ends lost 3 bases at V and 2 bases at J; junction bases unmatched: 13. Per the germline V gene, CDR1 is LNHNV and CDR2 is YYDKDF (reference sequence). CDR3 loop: CATSSHASGRGAPYNEQFF. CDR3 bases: TGTGCCACCAGCAGCCACGCTAGCGGGAGAGGGGCCCCCTACAATGAGCAGTTCTTC.

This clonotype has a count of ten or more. Written as DNA, the CDR3 is TGTGCCTACGGACAGGGGATCGGTTCTGGGGCCAACGTCCTGACTTTC. Encoded protein: CAYGQGIGSGANVLTF. The gene calls are TRBV30 and TRBJ2-6; 9 bases agree with TRBD1. The V segment lost 7 bases and the J segment 1 base; nucleotides outside the gene matches: 8. Per the germline V gene, CDR1 is GTSNPN and CDR2 is SVGIG (reference sequence). There are 16 residues in the CDR3.

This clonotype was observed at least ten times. The CDR3 sequence is CASSLIGGWELFF. CDR3 sequence (DNA): TGTGCCAGCAGCTTAATTGGGGGCTGGGAGCTGTTTTTT. V and J are TRBV7-3 and TRBJ2-2, with D possibly TRBD1 on 6 matching bases. There are 13 residues in the CDR3. Germline CDR1 is SGHTA and CDR2 is FQGTGA. V lost 1 base, J lost 9 bases, and 9 bases lay in between.

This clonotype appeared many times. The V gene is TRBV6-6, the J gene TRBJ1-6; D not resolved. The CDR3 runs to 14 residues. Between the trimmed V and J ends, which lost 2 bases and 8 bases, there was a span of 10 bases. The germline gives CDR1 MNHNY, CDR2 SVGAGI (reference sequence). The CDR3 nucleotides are TGTGCCAGCAGTTACGGCTATAGGGATTCACCCCTCCACTTT. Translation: CASSYGYRDSPLHF.

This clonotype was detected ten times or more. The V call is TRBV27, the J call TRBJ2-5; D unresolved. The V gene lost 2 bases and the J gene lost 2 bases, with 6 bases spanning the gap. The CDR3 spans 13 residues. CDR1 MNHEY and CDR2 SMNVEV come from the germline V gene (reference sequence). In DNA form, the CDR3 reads TGTGCCAGCAGTTTAGGTCCGCAAGAGACCCAGTACTTC. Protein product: CASSLGPQETQYF.

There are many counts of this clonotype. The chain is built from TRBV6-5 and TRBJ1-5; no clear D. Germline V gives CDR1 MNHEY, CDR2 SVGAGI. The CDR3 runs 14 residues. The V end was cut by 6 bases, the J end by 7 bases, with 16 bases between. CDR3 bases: TGTGCCAGCAGCCCCGGACTGCTTATCCAGCCCCAGCATTTT. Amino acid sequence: CASSPGLLIQPQHF.

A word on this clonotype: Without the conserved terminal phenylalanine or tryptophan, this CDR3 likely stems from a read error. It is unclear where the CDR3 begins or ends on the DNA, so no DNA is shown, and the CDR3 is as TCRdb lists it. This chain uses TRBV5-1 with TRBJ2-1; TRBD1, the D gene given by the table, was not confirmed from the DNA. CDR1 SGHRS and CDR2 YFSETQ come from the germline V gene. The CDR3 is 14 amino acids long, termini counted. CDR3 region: CASNLGGSDNEQLL.

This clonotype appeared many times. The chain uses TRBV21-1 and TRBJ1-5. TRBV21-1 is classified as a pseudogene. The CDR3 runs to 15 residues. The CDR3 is CASSSIRVSAQPQHF. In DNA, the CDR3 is TGTGCCAGCAGCTCAATCCGGGTCTCGGCTCAGCCCCAGCATTTT.

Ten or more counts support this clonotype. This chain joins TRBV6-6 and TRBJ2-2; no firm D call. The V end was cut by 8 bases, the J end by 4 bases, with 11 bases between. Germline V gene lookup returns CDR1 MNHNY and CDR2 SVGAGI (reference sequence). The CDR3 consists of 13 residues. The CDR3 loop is CASLRSSTGELFF. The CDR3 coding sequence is TGTGCCAGCCTACGGTCGAGCACCGGGGAGCTGTTTTTT.

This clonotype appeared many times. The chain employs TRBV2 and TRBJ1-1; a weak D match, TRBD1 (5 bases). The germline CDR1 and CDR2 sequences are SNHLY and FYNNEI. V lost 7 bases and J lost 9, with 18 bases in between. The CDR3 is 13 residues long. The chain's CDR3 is CASTGAGGWQAFF. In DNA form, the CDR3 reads TGTGCCAGCACGGGCGCTGGGGGGTGGCAAGCTTTCTTT.

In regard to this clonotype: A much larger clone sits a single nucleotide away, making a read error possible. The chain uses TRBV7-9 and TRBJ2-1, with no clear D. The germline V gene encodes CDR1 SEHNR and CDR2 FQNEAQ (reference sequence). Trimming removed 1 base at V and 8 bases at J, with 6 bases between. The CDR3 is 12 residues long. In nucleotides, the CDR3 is TGTGCCAGCAGCTTAGAGAGTGATGAGCAGTTCTTC. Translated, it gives CASSLESDEQFF.

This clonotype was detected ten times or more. The CDR3 coding sequence is TGTGCCAGCAGCCAACTCCAGGGGCGCAATCAGCCCCAGCATTTT. The encoded protein is CASSQLQGRNQPQHF. This rearrangement joins TRBV6-2 or TRBV6-3 to TRBJ1-5; possible D gene TRBD1, 6 bases. The CDR3 totals 15 residues. V lost 6 bases and J 2 bases, leaving 14 bases between the germline ends. The germline V gene has CDR1 MNHEY and CDR2 SVGEGT.

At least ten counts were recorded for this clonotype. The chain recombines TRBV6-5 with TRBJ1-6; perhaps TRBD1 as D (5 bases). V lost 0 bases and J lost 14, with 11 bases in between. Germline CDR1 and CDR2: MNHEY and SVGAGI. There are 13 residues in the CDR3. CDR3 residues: CASSYSVGRSLHF. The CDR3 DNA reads TGTGCCAGCAGTTACTCGGTGGGGCGGTCCCTCCACTTT.

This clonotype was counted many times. CDR3 loop: CASVGGWTQYF. In nucleotides, the CDR3 is TGTGCCAGCGTTGGGGGGTGGACCCAGTACTTC. The J gene is TRBJ2-5, the V gene TRBV6-5; D might be TRBD2 (6 bases). The germline V gene encodes CDR1 MNHEY and CDR2 SVGAGI. V was shortened by 8 bases and J by 7 bases, with 11 bases between the two germline ends. This CDR3 has 11 residues.

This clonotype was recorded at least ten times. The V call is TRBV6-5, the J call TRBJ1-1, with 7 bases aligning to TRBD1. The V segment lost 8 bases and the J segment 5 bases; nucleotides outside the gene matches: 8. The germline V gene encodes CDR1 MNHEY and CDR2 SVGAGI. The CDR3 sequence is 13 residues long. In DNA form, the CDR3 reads TGTGCCAGCCAATATGACAGGGCGACTGAAGCTTTCTTT. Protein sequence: CASQYDRATEAFF.

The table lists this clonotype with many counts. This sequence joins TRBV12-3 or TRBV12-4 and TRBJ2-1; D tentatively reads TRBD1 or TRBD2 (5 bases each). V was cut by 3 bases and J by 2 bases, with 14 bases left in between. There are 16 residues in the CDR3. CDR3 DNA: TGTGCCAGCAGTTTTAGGGTGGGGGAGACCTACAATGAGCAGTTCTTC. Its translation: CASSFRVGETYNEQFF.

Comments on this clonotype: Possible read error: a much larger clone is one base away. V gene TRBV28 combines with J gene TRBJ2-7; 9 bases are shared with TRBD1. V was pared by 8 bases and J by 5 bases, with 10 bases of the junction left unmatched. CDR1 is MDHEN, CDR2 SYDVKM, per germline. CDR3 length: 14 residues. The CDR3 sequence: CASFYPGQGDEQYF. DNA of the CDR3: TGTGCCAGCTTTTACCCGGGACAGGGCGACGAGCAGTACTTC.

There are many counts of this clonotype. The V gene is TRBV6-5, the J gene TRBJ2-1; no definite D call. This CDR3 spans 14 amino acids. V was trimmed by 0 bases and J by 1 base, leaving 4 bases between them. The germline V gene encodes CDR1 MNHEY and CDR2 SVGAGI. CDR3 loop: CASSYSGSYNEQFF. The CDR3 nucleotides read TGTGCCAGCAGTTACTCGGGGTCCTACAATGAGCAGTTCTTC.

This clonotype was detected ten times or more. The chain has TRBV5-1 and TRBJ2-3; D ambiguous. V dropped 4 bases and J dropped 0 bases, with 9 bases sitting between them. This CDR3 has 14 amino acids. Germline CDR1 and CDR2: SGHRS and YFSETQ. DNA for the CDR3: TGCGCCAGCAGCGCAACGGGCAGCACAGATACGCAGTATTTT. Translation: CASSATGSTDTQYF.

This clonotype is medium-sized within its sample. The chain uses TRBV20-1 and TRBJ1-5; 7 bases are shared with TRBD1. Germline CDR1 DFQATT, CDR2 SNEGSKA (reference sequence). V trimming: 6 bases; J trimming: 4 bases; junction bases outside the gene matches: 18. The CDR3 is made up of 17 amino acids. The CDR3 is CSATDPRDSLRNQPQHF. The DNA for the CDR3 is TGCAGTGCCACAGACCCCCGGGACAGTCTCCGTAATCAGCCCCAGCATTTT.

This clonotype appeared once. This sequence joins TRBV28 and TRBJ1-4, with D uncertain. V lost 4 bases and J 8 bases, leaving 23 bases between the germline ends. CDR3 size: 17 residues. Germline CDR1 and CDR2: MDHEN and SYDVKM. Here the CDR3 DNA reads TGTGCCAGCAGTTCCCCCCACACACAAGAAACGAGGGAAAAACTGTTTTTT. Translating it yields CASSSPHTQETREKLFF.

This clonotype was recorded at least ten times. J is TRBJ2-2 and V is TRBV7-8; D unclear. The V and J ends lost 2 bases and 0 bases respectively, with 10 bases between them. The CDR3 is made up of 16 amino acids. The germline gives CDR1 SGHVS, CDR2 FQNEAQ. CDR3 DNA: TGTGCCAGCAGCTTAAGGCGAGCGCCGAACACCGGGGAGCTGTTTTTT. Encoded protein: CASSLRRAPNTGELFF.

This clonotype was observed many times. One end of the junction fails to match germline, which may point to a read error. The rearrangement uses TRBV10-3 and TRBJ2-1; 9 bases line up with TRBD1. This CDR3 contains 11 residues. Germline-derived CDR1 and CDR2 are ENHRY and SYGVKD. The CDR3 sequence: CAITLDRGMVF. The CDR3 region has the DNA TGTGCCATCACCCTGGACAGGGGAATGGTCTTC.

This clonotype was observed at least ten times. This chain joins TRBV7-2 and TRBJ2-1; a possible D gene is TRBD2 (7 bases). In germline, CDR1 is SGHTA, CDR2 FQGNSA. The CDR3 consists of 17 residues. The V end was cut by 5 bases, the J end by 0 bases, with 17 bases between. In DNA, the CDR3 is TGTGCCAGCAGCCCCTTCGGGGGCGGGAGCTCCTACAATGAGCAGTTCTTC. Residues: CASSPFGGGSSYNEQFF.